The text below deals with one T cell receptor (beta chain). As yet, its antigen is unknown. Germline values: CDR1 SGHTA, CDR2 FQGNSA. V dropped 4 bases and J dropped 4; count of bases not matched to a gene: 7. The CDR3 extends over 15 amino acids. Clones were sequenced by immunoSEQ multiplex PCR, and TCRdb holds only the in-frame ones, with some missing. Of about 66,000 clones listed, roughly nine tenths are singletons. The record originates from a study of OX40 agonist ivuxolimab in advanced cancers. Overall study context: Ivuxolimab, which is an agonistic anti-OX40 (CD134) antibody, was administered to the patients. Participants could have had prior anti-PD-1, anti-PD-L1 or anti-CTLA-4 therapy, and around 40% had some.

Study-level points and caveats: Among the least clonally expanded were partial responders at 0.1-3.0 mg/kg. Expanded clones were, on average, more numerous in CD8+ T cells than in CD4+.

This sequence originates from an adult with an advanced solid tumor such as melanoma, head and neck, liver or kidney cancer. The sequenced sample was CD4+ or CD8+ T cells sorted from blood, obtained in a trial of the OX40 agonist ivuxolimab. The chain is built from TRBV7-2 and TRBJ2-1; 7 bases align to TRBD2. CDR3 sequence (DNA): TGTGCCAGCAGCTCCCGGGACTACCTGTACAATGAGCAGTTCTTC. Translating gives CASSSRDYLYNEQFF.